Listed below are T cell receptor beta chains from one sample, sequenced in a study of blood T cell repertoires in COVID-19. Profiling relied on immunoSEQ multiplex PCR, and the TCRdb table lists in-frame clones only, not all of them. Of roughly 170,000 clones in the sample, 70% to 90% are singletons; the top ten hold around 21%. The sample taken for sequencing was peripheral blood. These receptors all come from a man aged 65 to 85 with active or convalescent COVID-19. The conserved cysteine and the conserved F or W are not part of the CDR3 here. D genes are given only for firm matches.

v_call	d_call	cdr3_length	j_call	cdr3_aa
TRBV5-6	-	14	TRBJ1-1	ASSLIQGLRSTEAF
TRBV18	TRBD1	14	TRBJ1-3	ASSPSQGASGNTIY
TRBV7-2	-	11	TRBJ1-2	ASSLVAPTGYT
TRBV6-2/TRBV6-3	-	11	TRBJ1-1	ASNYNGDTEAF
TRBV7-9	TRBD1	12	TRBJ2-2	ASSRDRDTGELF
TRBV7-2	-	13	TRBJ1-5	ASSSGIHSNQPQH
TRBV28	TRBD1	13	TRBJ2-7	ASSSPGQKTYEQY
TRBV6-4	-	12	TRBJ1-2	ASSERSAGYGYT
TRBV18	-	12	TRBJ1-5	ASSQDTGNQPQH
TRBV10-2	TRBD2	12	TRBJ2-7	ASRPGGASSEQY
TRBV6-5	-	13	TRBJ1-3	ASRPRGGTRNTIY
TRBV9	-	11	TRBJ1-1	ASSVGPSGEAF
TRBV18	-	13	TRBJ1-1	ASSSLDGGGTEAF
TRBV6-6	-	11	TRBJ1-2	ASSSDTTGGYT
TRBV5-1	-	11	TRBJ1-1	ASSIRLNTEAF
TRBV27	-	11	TRBJ2-7	ASSSMASSEQY
TRBV7-2	-	14	TRBJ2-1	ASSSAPGSGTNEQF
TRBV9	-	14	TRBJ2-1	ASSEGGTYSYNEQF
TRBV5-4	TRBD2	18	TRBJ2-2	ASSLAPGERGAKQGRELF
TRBV18	TRBD2	17	TRBJ2-1	ASSPRGKPGTSGRNEQF
TRBV5-4	-	14	TRBJ2-1	ASSLEGGGFYNEQF
TRBV27	-	14	TRBJ2-7	ASMQQGLLTSYEQY
TRBV6-5	-	12	TRBJ1-2	ASSPDRRNYGYT
TRBV7-9	TRBD2	13	TRBJ2-7	ASSLGLAGGYEQY
TRBV27	TRBD2	10	TRBJ2-4	ATRPSGLSLY
TRBV6-2/TRBV6-3	TRBD1	14	TRBJ2-3	ASSYGTGIETDTQY
TRBV24-1	TRBD1	14	TRBJ2-3	ATSEGQGWSTDTQY
TRBV19	-	11	TRBJ1-2	ASSAGRSYGYT
TRBV5-1	-	11	TRBJ2-7	ASSRADQGEQY
TRBV5-1	TRBD1	13	TRBJ1-4	ASSPTGGFQEKLF
TRBV5-1	-	11	TRBJ1-5	ASRTGSNQPQH
TRBV19	-	15	TRBJ1-5	ASSTTRGTLSNQPQH
TRBV4-1	TRBD1	13	TRBJ2-1	ASSQEGQAYNEQF
TRBV18	-	13	TRBJ2-3	ASSPAGPSTDTQY
TRBV19	TRBD1	13	TRBJ1-2	ASSILGQGVVGYT
TRBV11-2	TRBD1	15	TRBJ2-7	ASSLVSAGQESYEQY
TRBV7-2	-	14	TRBJ1-3	ASSLRAGASGNTIY
TRBV28	-	12	TRBJ2-5	ASRPGHLQETQY
TRBV7-8	TRBD2	12	TRBJ2-7	ASSLVVAGVEQY
TRBV29-1	-	12	TRBJ1-2	SVEGGQGGYGYT
TRBV30	-	13	TRBJ1-6	AWSSQGIRNSPLH
TRBV6-2/TRBV6-3	TRBD1	11	TRBJ2-4	ASGRTGSNIQY
TRBV5-1	TRBD2	14	TRBJ2-2	ASSLAASGETGELF
TRBV19	-	12	TRBJ2-5	ASSTSPGLETQY
TRBV7-2	-	13	TRBJ1-1	ASSLGTGFNTEAF
TRBV30	-	12	TRBJ1-5	AWSVATANQPQH